These 18 T cell receptor beta chains were sequenced from one sample in a study of blood T cell repertoires in COVID-19. Using immunoSEQ multiplex PCR, the repertoire was profiled, and TCRdb retains in-frame clones only, with some absent. The sample consists of around 58,000 clones, 75% to 95% of them appearing once. Sample: peripheral blood. These receptors all come from a human donor with active COVID-19. The donor label of this sample is uncertain.

The rearrangement joins TRBV3-1 (or the pseudogene TRBV3-2) to TRBJ2-3; a weak D match, TRBD2 (6 bases). Trimming stripped 4 bases from V and 0 bases from J, with 17 bases between. The germline CDR1 and CDR2 sequences are LGHDT and YNNKEL (reference sequence). The CDR3 runs 17 residues. CDR3 sequence (DNA): TGTGCCAGCAGCCCCCCGGGTAGCGGCTTTAGCACAGATACGCAGTATTTT. It encodes CASSPPGSGFSTDTQYF.

V gene TRBV11-3 combines with J gene TRBJ1-6; TRBD1 matches at 7 bases. The CDR3 extends over 15 amino acids. The germline gives CDR1 SGHNT, CDR2 YENEEA. With V trimmed by 5 bases and J by 13 bases, 14 bases remained unmatched. CDR3 nucleotides: TGTGCCAGCAGCCTCGGAGGGGGCTTTGAATCCCCCCTCCACTTT. It is translated as CASSLGGGFESPLHF.

This clone has only one observation. The chain employs TRBV27 and TRBJ2-1; 10 bases fit TRBD2. Germline V gives CDR1 MNHEY, CDR2 SMNVEV (reference sequence). This CDR3 has 17 residues. After removal of 5 bases from V and 4 bases from J, the junction contained 11 bases not matched to a gene. This chain's CDR3 is CASSPRAWTSGYNEQFF. The CDR3 region has the DNA TGTGCCAGCAGTCCTCGGGCTTGGACTAGCGGATACAATGAGCAGTTCTTC.

J is TRBJ2-4 and V is TRBV19, with unresolved D. This CDR3 region has 13 residues. V lost 2 bases and J lost 6, with 8 bases in between. Per the germline V gene, CDR1 is LNHDA and CDR2 is SQIVND (reference sequence). CDR3 in amino acids: CASSITVGNIQYF. CDR3 nucleotide sequence: TGTGCCAGTAGTATAACAGTAGGAAACATTCAGTACTTC. Complete variable domain (other parts from reference TRBV19 and TRBJ2-4): DGGITQSPKYLFRKEGQNVTLSCEQNLNHDAMYWYRQDPGQGLRLIYYSQIVNDFQKGDIAEGYSVSREKKESFPLTVTSAQKNPTAFYLCASSITVGNIQYFGAGTRLSVL.

The chain joins TRBV19 to TRBJ2-1, with 8 bases identical to TRBD2. Germline V gives CDR1 LNHDA, CDR2 SQIVND (reference sequence). V shed 0 bases and J 5 bases; nucleotides not matched to a gene: 6. The CDR3 loop spans 16 amino acids. The CDR3 loop is CASSIDPGGPHNEQFF. In DNA form, the CDR3 reads TGTGCCAGTAGTATAGATCCGGGGGGGCCGCACAATGAGCAGTTCTTC.

The V call is TRBV30, the J call TRBJ2-7; D is possibly TRBD1 (5 bases). Germline CDR1 is GTSNPN and CDR2 is SVGIG (reference sequence). V was cut by 0 bases and J by 5 bases, with 8 bases left in between. The length of the CDR3 is 12 residues. The CDR3: CAWSVGVHEQYF. In nucleotides, the CDR3 is TGTGCCTGGAGTGTAGGGGTTCACGAGCAGTACTTC.

This clone appeared once. The rearrangement joins TRBV4-3 to TRBJ1-1; 8 bases map to TRBD1. CDR1 and CDR2 from the germline V gene are LGHNA and YSLEER. CDR3 length: 14 residues. Losses at the gene ends were 4 bases for V and 3 bases for J; bases not matched to a gene: 4. The CDR3 here is CASSPQGGYTEAFF. Written as DNA, the CDR3 is TGCGCCAGCAGCCCACAGGGGGGATACACTGAAGCTTTCTTT.

The genes are TRBV7-8 and TRBJ2-3, with 10 positions matching TRBD2. J was trimmed by 0 bases and V by 5 bases; bases with no gene match: 5. The CDR3 is 16 amino acids. The germline CDR1 and CDR2 sequences are SGHVS and FQNEAQ. The CDR3, as DNA: TGTGCCAGCAGCCCGCTAGCGGGAGCTAGCACAGATACGCAGTATTTT. Encoded protein: CASSPLAGASTDTQYF.

The chain joins TRBV24-1 to TRBJ2-7; D unclear. The V gene's germline CDR1 is KGHDR and CDR2 SFDVKD. The V end was cut by 10 bases, the J end by 4 bases, with 16 bases between. This CDR3 is 13 amino acids long. The CDR3 DNA reads TGTGCCACGAATGATGAGGCTCCGTACGAGCAGTACGTC. The encoded protein is CATNDEAPYEQYV.

The J gene is TRBJ2-1, the V gene TRBV4-2; possibly TRBD2 for D (6 bases). This CDR3 comprises 13 residues. Germline assignment: CDR1 LGHNA and CDR2 YNFKEQ. The V end lost 3 bases, the J end lost 8 bases, and 11 bases lay between the germline ends. The CDR3 spells CASSQNLADEQFF. Here the CDR3 DNA reads TGTGCCAGCAGCCAGAATTTAGCGGATGAGCAGTTCTTC.

The chain couples TRBV3-1 (or the pseudogene TRBV3-2) to TRBJ2-2; D remains unclear. The V and J ends lost 2 bases and 2 bases respectively, with 3 bases between them. Germline V gene sequence: CDR1 LGHDT, CDR2 YNNKEL (reference sequence). The CDR3 is made up of 13 amino acids. The CDR3 nucleotides are TGTGCCAGCAGCCAAATAAACACCGGGGAGCTGTTTTTT. Translated: CASSQINTGELFF.

The V and J genes are TRBV25-1 and TRBJ2-7; 7 nucleotides align to TRBD1. Germline CDR1 and CDR2: MGHDK and SYGVNS. This CDR3 has 15 amino acids. Losses at the gene ends were 3 bases for V and 3 bases for J; bases not matched to a gene: 8. CDR3 protein: CASSENPGQNYEQYF. The CDR3 DNA follows: TGTGCCAGCAGTGAGAACCCGGGACAGAACTACGAGCAGTACTTC.

The gene calls are TRBV4-3 and TRBJ2-3; D gene unclear. The CDR3 is made up of 14 amino acids. The ends were cut back, 0 bases at V and 2 bases at J, with 6 bases in the middle. Per the germline V gene, CDR1 is LGHNA and CDR2 is YSLEER. The CDR3 is CASSQDRVTDTQYF. In DNA, the CDR3 is TGCGCCAGCAGCCAAGATCGAGTCACAGATACGCAGTATTTT.

The V and J genes are TRBV7-2 and TRBJ1-3; 9 bases map to TRBD1. V shed 5 bases and J 0 bases; nucleotides not matched to a gene: 5. Germline loops: CDR1 SGHTA, CDR2 FQGNSA. CDR3 size: 16 residues. CDR3 sequence (DNA): TGTGCCAGCAGCCCAGGGGACAGGGACTCTGGAAACACCATATATTTT. It specifies CASSPGDRDSGNTIYF.

The rearrangement joins TRBV5-4 to TRBJ1-2; D remains unclear. The length of the CDR3 is 13 residues. The germline V gene encodes CDR1 SGHNT and CDR2 YYREEE (reference sequence). Trimming removed 0 bases at V and 4 bases at J, with 7 bases between. This CDR3 reads CASSLAQVYGYTF. The CDR3 DNA sequence: TGTGCCAGCAGCTTGGCGCAGGTCTATGGCTACACCTTC.

V and J are TRBV28 and TRBJ2-1; 8 bases line up with TRBD2. CDR1 MDHEN and CDR2 SYDVKM come from the germline V gene. The CDR3 is made up of 14 amino acids. Losses at the gene ends were 5 bases for V and 12 bases for J; bases not matched to a gene: 12. This CDR3 is CASSPPIAGFTQFF. CDR3 DNA: TGTGCCAGCAGTCCCCCTATAGCGGGGTTCACGCAGTTCTTC.

This clone is a singleton in its sample. The chain employs TRBV11-2 and TRBJ2-7; D might be TRBD2 (5 bases). The CDR3 loop spans 15 amino acids. V lost 3 bases, J lost 2 bases, and 14 bases lay in between. Germline V gene sequence: CDR1 SGHAT, CDR2 FQNNGV. The CDR3 nucleotides are TGTGCCAGCAGCTTGGTGGCCGTGACTACCTACGAGCAGTACTTC. This sequence encodes CASSLVAVTTYEQYF.

The chain joins TRBV24-1 to TRBJ2-3; 8 bases map to TRBD2. After removal of 7 bases from V and 6 bases from J, the junction contained 11 bases not matched to a gene. CDR3 length: 15 amino acids. Germline V gives CDR1 KGHDR, CDR2 SFDVKD. The CDR3 DNA sequence: TGTGCCACCAGCTCTCAGCGGGAGTTTCCCGATACGCAGTATTTT. Translating gives CATSSQREFPDTQYF.